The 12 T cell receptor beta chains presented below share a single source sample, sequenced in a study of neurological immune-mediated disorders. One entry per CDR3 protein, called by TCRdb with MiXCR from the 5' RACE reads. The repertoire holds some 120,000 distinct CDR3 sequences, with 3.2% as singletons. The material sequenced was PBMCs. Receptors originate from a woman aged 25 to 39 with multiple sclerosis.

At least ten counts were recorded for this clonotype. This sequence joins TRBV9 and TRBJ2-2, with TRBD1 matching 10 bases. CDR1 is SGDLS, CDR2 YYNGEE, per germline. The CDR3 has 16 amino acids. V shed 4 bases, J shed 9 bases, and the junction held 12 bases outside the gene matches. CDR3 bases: TGTGCCAGCAGCCGGTCCGGGACAGGGGAACACCGGGAGCTGTTTTTT. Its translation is CASSRSGTGEHRELFF.

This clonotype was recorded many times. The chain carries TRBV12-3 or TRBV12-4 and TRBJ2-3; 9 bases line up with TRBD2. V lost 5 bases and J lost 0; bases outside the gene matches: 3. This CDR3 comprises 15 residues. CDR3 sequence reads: CASSPTSGSTDTQYF. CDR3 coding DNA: TGTGCCAGCAGTCCAACTAGCGGGAGCACAGATACGCAGTATTTT.

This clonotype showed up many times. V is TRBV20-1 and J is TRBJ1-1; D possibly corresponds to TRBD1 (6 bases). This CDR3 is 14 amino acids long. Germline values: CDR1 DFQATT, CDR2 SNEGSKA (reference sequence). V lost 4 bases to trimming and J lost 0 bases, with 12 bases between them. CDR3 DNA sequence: TGCAGTGCTACTAATACAGGGTTGAACACTGAAGCTTTCTTT. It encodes CSATNTGLNTEAFF.

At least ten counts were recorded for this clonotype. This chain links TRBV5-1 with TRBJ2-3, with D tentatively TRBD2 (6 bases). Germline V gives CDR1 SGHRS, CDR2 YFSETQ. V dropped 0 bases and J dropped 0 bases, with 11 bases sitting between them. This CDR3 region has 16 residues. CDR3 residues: CASSLGVGTSTDTQYF. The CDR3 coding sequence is TGCGCCAGCAGCTTGGGAGTCGGGACTAGCACAGATACGCAGTATTTT.

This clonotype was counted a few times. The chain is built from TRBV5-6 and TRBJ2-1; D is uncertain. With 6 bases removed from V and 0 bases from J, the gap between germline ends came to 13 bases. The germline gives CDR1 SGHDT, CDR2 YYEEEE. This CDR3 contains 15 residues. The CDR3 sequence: CASNSVAGSYNEQFF. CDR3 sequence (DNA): TGTGCCAGCAACTCGGTGGCAGGCTCCTACAATGAGCAGTTCTTC.

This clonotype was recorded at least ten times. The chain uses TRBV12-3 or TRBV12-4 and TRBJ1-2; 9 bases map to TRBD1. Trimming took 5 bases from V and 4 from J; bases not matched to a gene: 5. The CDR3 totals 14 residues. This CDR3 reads CASSRGQGTYGYTF. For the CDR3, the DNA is TGTGCCAGCAGTAGGGGACAGGGTACCTATGGCTACACCTTC.

Here the CDR3 reads CASSFGMSYEQYF. The CDR3 DNA is TGTGCCAGCAGTTTTGGCATGTCCTACGAGCAGTACTTC. The chain combines TRBV12-3 or TRBV12-4 with TRBJ2-7; D is unclear. The CDR3 loop spans 13 amino acids. Trimming left V 3 bases short and J 1 base short, with 7 bases between.

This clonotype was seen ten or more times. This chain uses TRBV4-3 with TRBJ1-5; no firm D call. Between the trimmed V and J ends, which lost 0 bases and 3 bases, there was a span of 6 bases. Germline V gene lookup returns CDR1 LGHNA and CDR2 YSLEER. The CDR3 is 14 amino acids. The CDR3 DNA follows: TGCGCCAGCAGCCAAGATGGGCACAATCAGCCCCAGCATTTT. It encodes CASSQDGHNQPQHF.

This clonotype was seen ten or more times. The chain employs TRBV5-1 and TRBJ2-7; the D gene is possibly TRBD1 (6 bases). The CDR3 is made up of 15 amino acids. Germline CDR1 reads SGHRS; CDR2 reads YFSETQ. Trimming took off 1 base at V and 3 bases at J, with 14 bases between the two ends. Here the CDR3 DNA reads TGCGCCAGCAGCTTGAGAACAGGGCTATTCTACGAGCAGTACTTC. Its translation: CASSLRTGLFYEQYF.

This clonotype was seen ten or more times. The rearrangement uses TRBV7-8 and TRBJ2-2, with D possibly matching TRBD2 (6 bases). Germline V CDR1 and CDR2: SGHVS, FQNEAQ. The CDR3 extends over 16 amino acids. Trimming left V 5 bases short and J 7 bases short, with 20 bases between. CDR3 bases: TGTGCCAGCAGCCCCCCCCGGGGGAGAACAGGCGGGGAGCTGTTTTTT. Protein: CASSPPRGRTGGELFF.

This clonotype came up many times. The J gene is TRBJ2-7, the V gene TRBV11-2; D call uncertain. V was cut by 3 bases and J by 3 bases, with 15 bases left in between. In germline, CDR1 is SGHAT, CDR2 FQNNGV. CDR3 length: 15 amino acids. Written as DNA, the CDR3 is TGTGCCAGCAGCTTTTCGTCCCAGCAGGACTACGAGCAGTACTTC. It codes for CASSFSSQQDYEQYF.

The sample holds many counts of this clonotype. The CDR3 loop reads CSASLGYDNEQFF. CDR3 DNA: TGCAGTGCTAGTCTTGGATATGACAATGAGCAGTTCTTC. This chain links TRBV20-1 with TRBJ2-1; D remains unclear. CDR1 DFQATT and CDR2 SNEGSKA come from the germline V gene (reference sequence). The CDR3 runs to 13 residues. The V and J ends lost 3 bases and 5 bases respectively, with 11 bases between them.